The TCR beta chain described here comes from a study of T cell repertoires in cytomegalovirus infection. Across the study: Shared public TCR beta signatures pointed to both CMV infection and a matching HLA type. General study points: HLA-C-restricted CMV-specific TCR beta clonotypes were dominant in the ex vivo response. Of the TCR beta families, the public ones yielded a cumulative frequency that identified carriers of CMV plus the relevant HLA.

V dropped 0 bases and J dropped 7 bases, with 7 bases sitting between them. Per the germline V gene, CDR1 is SGDLS and CDR2 is YYNGEE. The CDR3 length is 13 residues. About this clonotype: No antigen is known for it.

TCRdb called the reads again in MiXCR, with one record for every CDR3 protein. This table has approximately 500,000 distinct CDR3 sequences, more than 30% appearing once. The source is a human donor in good health (CMV status not recorded). Some clones in this sample may be carry-over from other donors' samples. V usage is TRBV9 and J usage is TRBJ1-4; D call uncertain. Sample: cultured PBMCs, taken from culture after CMV antigen stimulation. The CDR3 sequence: CASSVDPSEKLFF. CDR3 coding DNA: TGTGCCAGCAGCGTAGATCCTTCTGAAAAACTGTTTTTT.